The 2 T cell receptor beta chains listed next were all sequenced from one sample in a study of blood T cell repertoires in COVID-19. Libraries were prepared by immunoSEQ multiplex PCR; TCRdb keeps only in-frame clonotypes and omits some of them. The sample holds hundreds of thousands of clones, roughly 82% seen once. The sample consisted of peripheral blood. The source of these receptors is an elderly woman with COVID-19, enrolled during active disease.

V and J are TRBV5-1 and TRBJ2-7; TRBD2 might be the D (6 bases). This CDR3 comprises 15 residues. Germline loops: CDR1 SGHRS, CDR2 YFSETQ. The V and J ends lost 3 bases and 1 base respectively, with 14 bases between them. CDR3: CASSSLLEGSYEQYF. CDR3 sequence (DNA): TGCGCCAGCAGCTCCCTCCTGGAGGGGTCCTACGAGCAGTACTTC. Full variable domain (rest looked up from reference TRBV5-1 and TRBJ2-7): KAGVTQTPRYLIKTRGQQVTLSCSPISGHRSVSWYQQTPGQGLQFLFEYFSETQRNKGNFPGRFSGRQFSNSRSEMNVSTLELGDSALYLCASSSLLEGSYEQYFGPGTRLTVT.

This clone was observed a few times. The CDR3 is CASSGRGLASPGELFF. The CDR3 DNA is TGTGCCAGCAGCGGCCGTGGACTAGCGAGTCCCGGGGAGCTGTTTTTT. The chain links TRBV5-4 to TRBJ2-2, with 9 bases aligning to TRBD2. The germline V gene encodes CDR1 SGHNT and CDR2 YYREEE (reference sequence). Germline trimming cut 4 bases from V and 6 bases from J; bases unmatched to any gene: 10. This CDR3 spans 16 amino acids.